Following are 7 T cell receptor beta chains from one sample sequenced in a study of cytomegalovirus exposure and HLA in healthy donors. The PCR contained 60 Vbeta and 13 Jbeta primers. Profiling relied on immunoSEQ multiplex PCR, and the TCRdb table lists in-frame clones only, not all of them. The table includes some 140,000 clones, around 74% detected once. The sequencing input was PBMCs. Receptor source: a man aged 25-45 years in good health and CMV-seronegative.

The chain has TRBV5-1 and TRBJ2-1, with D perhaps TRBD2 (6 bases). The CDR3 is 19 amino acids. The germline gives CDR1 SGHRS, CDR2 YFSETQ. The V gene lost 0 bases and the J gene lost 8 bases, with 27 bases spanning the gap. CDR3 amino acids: CASSLVGPPGVGGLDEQFF. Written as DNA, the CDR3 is TGCGCCAGCAGCTTGGTGGGCCCACCGGGTGTTGGGGGGTTGGATGAGCAGTTCTTC.

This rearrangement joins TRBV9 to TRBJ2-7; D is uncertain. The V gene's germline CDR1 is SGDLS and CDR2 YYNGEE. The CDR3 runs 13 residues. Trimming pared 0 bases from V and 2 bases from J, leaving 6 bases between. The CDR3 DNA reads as TGTGCCAGCAGCGTAGACAGCCCCTACGAGCAGTACTTC. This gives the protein CASSVDSPYEQYF.

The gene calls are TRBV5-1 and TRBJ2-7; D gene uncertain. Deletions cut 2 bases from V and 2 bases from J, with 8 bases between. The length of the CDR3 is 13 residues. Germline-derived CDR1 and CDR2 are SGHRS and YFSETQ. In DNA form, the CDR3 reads TGCGCCAGCAGCTTTGGGCAGCCCTACGAGCAGTACTTC. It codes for CASSFGQPYEQYF.

The CDR3 DNA reads as TGTGCCAGCAGTCCCCTGACAGGGTGGAAGCCCCAGCATTTT. Amino acid sequence: CASSPLTGWKPQHF. The chain combines TRBV28 with TRBJ1-5; 7 bases match TRBD1. V lost 5 bases to trimming and J lost 8 bases; unmatched junction nucleotides: 9. CDR1 and CDR2 from the germline V gene are MDHEN and SYDVKM. This CDR3 region has 14 residues.

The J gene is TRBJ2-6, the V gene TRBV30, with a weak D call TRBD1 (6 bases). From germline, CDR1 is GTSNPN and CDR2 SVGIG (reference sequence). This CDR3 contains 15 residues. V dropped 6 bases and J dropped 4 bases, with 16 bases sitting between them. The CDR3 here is CACPPRGSGANVLTF. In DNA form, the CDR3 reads TGTGCCTGCCCCCCCAGGGGCTCGGGGGCCAACGTCCTGACTTTC.

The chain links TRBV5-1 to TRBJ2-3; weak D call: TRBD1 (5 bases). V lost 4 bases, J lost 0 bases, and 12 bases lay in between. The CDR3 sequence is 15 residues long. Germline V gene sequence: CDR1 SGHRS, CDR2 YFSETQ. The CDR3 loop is CASSIQGTSTDTQYF. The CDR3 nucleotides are TGCGCCAGCAGCATCCAGGGAACTAGCACAGATACGCAGTATTTT. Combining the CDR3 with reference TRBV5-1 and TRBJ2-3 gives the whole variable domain KAGVTQTPRYLIKTRGQQVTLSCSPISGHRSVSWYQQTPGQGLQFLFEYFSETQRNKGNFPGRFSGRQFSNSRSEMNVSTLELGDSALYLCASSIQGTSTDTQYFGPGTRLTVL.

The CDR3 nucleotides are TGTGCCAGCAGTCCGCCGGACAGGTTTCGTGAAAAACTGTTTTTT. This gives the protein CASSPPDRFREKLFF. The rearrangement uses TRBV28 and TRBJ1-4; TRBD1 agrees at 7 bases. The CDR3 sequence is 15 residues long. Trimming took 5 bases from V and 7 from J; bases not matched to a gene: 10. CDR1 and CDR2 (germline): MDHEN, SYDVKM.